The present TCR beta chain was sequenced within a study of prognosis after radiotherapy for stage I lung cancer. Study results and limitations: Determination of whether the expanded TCR clones were tumor-specific was not performed.

Germline V CDR1 and CDR2: SGHAT, FQNNGV. V was trimmed by 0 bases and J by 3 bases, leaving 6 bases between them. The CDR3 extends over 13 amino acids. The genomic DNA TCR beta CDR3 region underwent two rounds of multiplex PCR. Primers (each specific to one TRBV or TRBJ gene) were used in first-round PCR. Via MiXCR, TCRdb re-called the multiplex PCR reads, giving one row per CDR3 protein. This table holds about 20,000 distinct CDR3 sequences, about 40% found once. By frequency in the sample, this clonotype is medium-sized. Its antigen is unidentified. The sequence derives from a donor aged 50 or older with non-small cell lung cancer. The chain links TRBV11-2 to TRBJ2-7; tentative D call: TRBD1 (6 bases). This specimen was PBMCs, taken before or after stereotactic body radiation therapy (not recorded which). CDR3: CASSLETGYEQYF. The CDR3 DNA is TGTGCCAGCAGCTTAGAGACAGGCTACGAGCAGTACTTC.